This entry lists 18 T cell receptor beta chains sequenced from one sample in a study of T cell responses to AZD1222 COVID-19 vaccine. Libraries were prepared by immunoSEQ multiplex PCR; TCRdb keeps only in-frame clonotypes and omits some of them. The sample has just under 150,000 clones, around 84% seen once. The specimen comprised peripheral blood, sampled 28 days after the second AZD1222 dose. All receptors come from an adult who received the AZD1222 COVID-19 vaccine.

The chain links TRBV5-1 to TRBJ1-1, with D perhaps matching TRBD1 (5 bases). Germline V gene sequence: CDR1 SGHRS, CDR2 YFSETQ. The germline V and J ends were trimmed by 2 bases and 2 bases, with 10 bases remaining between them. The length of the CDR3 is 14 residues. The CDR3 DNA sequence: TGCGCCAGCAGCTTATTGACAGCTAACACTGAAGCTTTCTTT. Protein: CASSLLTANTEAFF.

CDR3 sequence: CASSFTDRNSPLHF. The CDR3 DNA follows: TGCGCCAGCAGCTTCACTGACCGTAATTCACCCCTCCACTTT. The chain combines TRBV5-1 with TRBJ1-6, with D uncertain. Germline V gene sequence: CDR1 SGHRS, CDR2 YFSETQ. The CDR3 runs 14 residues. Trimming stripped 2 bases from V and 6 bases from J, with 9 bases between.

The chain couples TRBV11-2 to TRBJ2-7, with TRBD1 matching over 8 bases. CDR3 length: 14 amino acids. The junction had 4 bases not matched to a gene; V was cut back by 5 bases and J by 1 base. Germline CDR1 and CDR2: SGHAT and FQNNGV. In nucleotides, the CDR3 is TGTGCCAGCAGCACCGACAGGGGATCCTACGAGCAGTACTTC. This gives the protein CASSTDRGSYEQYF.

The chain carries TRBV11-2 and TRBJ2-3; D remains ambiguous. The CDR3 consists of 16 residues. V was clipped by 1 base and J by 6 bases, with 17 bases between them. Germline values: CDR1 SGHAT, CDR2 FQNNGV. CDR3 DNA sequence: TGTGCCAGCAGCTTAGCCCACTACACCTCGGTCGATACGCAGTATTTT. Its translation is CASSLAHYTSVDTQYF.

The rearrangement joins TRBV2 to TRBJ1-5; D remains ambiguous. The CDR3 is 13 residues long. V lost 6 bases and J lost 4, with 10 bases in between. CDR1 SNHLY and CDR2 FYNNEI come from the germline V gene. DNA for the CDR3: TGTGCCAGCAGACGACAACAGAATCAGCCCCAGCATTTT. Encoded protein: CASRRQQNQPQHF.

This clone was counted once. V usage is TRBV30 and J usage is TRBJ1-2; 7 bases agree with TRBD1. Germline values: CDR1 GTSNPN, CDR2 SVGIG (reference sequence). J was trimmed by 3 bases and V by 4 bases; bases with no gene match: 2. This CDR3 region has 12 residues. CDR3 in amino acids: CAWNRGDYGYTF. For the CDR3, the DNA is TGTGCCTGGAACAGGGGAGACTATGGCTACACCTTC.

V usage is TRBV6-5 and J usage is TRBJ1-4, with D unresolved. CDR1 MNHEY and CDR2 SVGAGI come from the germline V gene. The CDR3 is made up of 13 amino acids. V was clipped by 8 bases and J by 5 bases, with 12 bases between them. CDR3 coding DNA: TGTGCCAGCGGTAACCGGTTGAATGAAAAACTGTTTTTT. This translates into CASGNRLNEKLFF.

This chain connects TRBV12-5 to TRBJ2-5; 8 positions agree with TRBD1. With 6 bases clipped from V and 6 bases from J, the junction kept 6 bases outside the gene matches. Germline assignment: CDR1 LGHNT and CDR2 FRNRAP. This CDR3 has 13 residues. CDR3 nucleotides: TGTGCTAGTGGACAGGGGGAGCTAAAGACCCAGTACTTC. It translates to CASGQGELKTQYF. The whole variable domain, filled in from reference TRBV12-5 and TRBJ2-5, reads DARVTQTPRHKVTEMGQEVTMRCQPILGHNTVFWYRQTMMQGLELLAYFRNRAPLDDSGMPKDRFSAEMPDATLATLKIQPSEPRDSAVYFCASGQGELKTQYFGPGTRLLVL.

V is TRBV9 and J is TRBJ2-5; weak D call: TRBD2 (6 bases). The CDR3 contains 16 residues. Trimming stripped 0 bases from V and 2 bases from J, with 14 bases between. Germline V gene data show CDR1 as SGDLS and CDR2 as YYNGEE. CDR3 DNA: TGTGCCAGCAGCGTAGGCGGGACTTCAGGACAAGAGACCCAGTACTTC. This sequence encodes CASSVGGTSGQETQYF.

This chain connects TRBV24-1 to TRBJ2-3; D is undetermined. Trimming took 7 bases from V and 8 from J, leaving 18 bases between them. This CDR3 contains 14 residues. Germline CDR1 and CDR2: KGHDR and SFDVKD. CDR3 DNA sequence: TGTGCCACCAGCTTAGGTGCAGCAGTGGGTACGCAGTATTTT. This gives the protein CATSLGAAVGTQYF.

V usage is TRBV3-1 (or the pseudogene TRBV3-2) and J usage is TRBJ2-7, with a tentative D call TRBD1 (6 bases). V shed 4 bases and J shed 0 bases, with 16 bases lying between them. Germline V lookup: CDR1 LGHDT, CDR2 YNNKEL (reference sequence). This CDR3 spans 16 amino acids. CDR3 coding DNA: TGTGCCAGCAGCCCCCTTAGGGGGTCCCTCTCCTACGAGCAGTACTTC. Its translation is CASSPLRGSLSYEQYF.

The chain is built from TRBV10-3 and TRBJ1-5, with 7 bases identical to TRBD1. Germline V gene sequence: CDR1 ENHRY, CDR2 SYGVKD. The CDR3 loop spans 16 amino acids. The V segment lost 4 bases and the J segment 4 bases; nucleotides outside the gene matches: 10. CDR3 protein: CAISGEGQNVNQPQHF. CDR3 bases: TGTGCCATCAGTGGGGAGGGACAGAATGTTAATCAGCCCCAGCATTTT.

The gene calls are TRBV6-1 and TRBJ2-5; D unresolved. Trimming took off 3 bases at V and 9 bases at J, with 11 bases between the two ends. Germline V CDR1 and CDR2: MNHNS, SASEGT. The CDR3 consists of 12 residues. DNA of the CDR3: TGTGCCAGCAGTGACCAACTTGGGGCCCAGTACTTC. As protein: CASSDQLGAQYF.

The genes are TRBV30 and TRBJ1-2, with D perhaps matching TRBD1 (5 bases). The germline V gene encodes CDR1 GTSNPN and CDR2 SVGIG (reference sequence). V lost 1 base to trimming and J lost 10 bases, with 13 bases between them. The CDR3 sequence is 12 residues long. The CDR3 coding sequence is TGTGCCTGGAGTGGGGGGAGGCTAGACTACACCTTC. Amino acid sequence: CAWSGGRLDYTF. Full variable domain (missing parts from reference TRBV30 and TRBJ1-2): SQTIHQWPATLVQPVGSPLSLECTVEGTSNPNLYWYRQAAGRGLQLLFYSVGIGQISSEVPQNLSASRPQDRQFILSSKKLLLSDSGFYLCAWSGGRLDYTFGSGTRLTVV.

The chain uses TRBV2 and TRBJ2-2, with no clear D. The germline V and J ends were trimmed by 6 bases and 3 bases, with 11 bases remaining between them. The germline V gene has CDR1 SNHLY and CDR2 FYNNEI. This CDR3 is 14 amino acids long. The CDR3 nucleotides read TGTGCCAGCAGGACCGATACGGACACCGGGGAGCTGTTTTTT. This codes for CASRTDTDTGELFF. Variable domain in full (rest from reference TRBV2 and TRBJ2-2): EPEVTQTPSHQVTQMGQEVILRCVPISNHLYFYWYRQILGQKVEFLVSFYNNEISEKSEIFDDQFSVERPDGSNFTLKIRSTKLEDSAMYFCASRTDTDTGELFFGEGSRLTVL.

This clone was seen only a few times. It is likely a read error, because the conserved phenylalanine at the end of the CDR3 is missing. Because the CDR3's place on the DNA is in doubt, the DNA is left out and the CDR3 is given as listed by TCRdb. The CDR3 is CASSPGGGI. This chain uses TRBV3-1 (or the pseudogene TRBV3-2) with TRBJ1-1. Per germline, CDR1 LGHDT and CDR2 YNNKEL (reference sequence). From its first to its last residue, the CDR3 has 9 amino acids.

This clone was counted a few times. This rearrangement joins TRBV6-5 to TRBJ2-7, with 10 nucleotides matching TRBD1. The CDR3 loop spans 15 amino acids. V shed 7 bases and J 2 bases; nucleotides not matched to a gene: 8. Germline lookup yields CDR1 MNHEY and CDR2 SVGAGI. CDR3 in amino acids: CASTLTGTGAYEQYF. CDR3 DNA: TGTGCCAGCACTCTCACCGGGACAGGGGCCTACGAGCAGTACTTC.

The chain joins TRBV30 to TRBJ2-3, with a possible D match to TRBD2 (5 bases). This CDR3 comprises 13 residues. V shed 1 base and J shed 6 bases, with 11 bases lying between them. Germline V lookup: CDR1 GTSNPN, CDR2 SVGIG (reference sequence). CDR3 nucleotide sequence: TGTGCCTGGAGTGCGGGGTTCGGCGATACGCAGTATTTT. It yields the protein CAWSAGFGDTQYF.